Each of the 30 T cell receptor beta chains below was sequenced from the same sample in a study of cytotoxic CD8 clonotypes in ibrutinib-treated CLL. TCRdb's copy holds only in-frame clones and misses some; the assay was immunoSEQ multiplex PCR. The data show some 170,000 clones, more than 70% seen once. The sequenced sample was PBMCs, obtained at disease progression, from a patient treated with ibrutinib. The receptors shown here come from a human donor with chronic lymphocytic leukemia.

The chain couples TRBV7-2 to TRBJ2-1; D is unclear. From germline, CDR1 is SGHTA and CDR2 FQGNSA. This CDR3 region has 12 residues. V was pared by 4 bases and J by 10 bases, with 11 bases between. In DNA, the CDR3 is TGTGCCAGCAGCTCGTCCAACCGGGAGCAGTTCTTC. This gives the protein CASSSSNREQFF.

This clone was seen a single time. This chain connects TRBV5-1 to TRBJ1-2; D call uncertain. CDR3 length equals 14 residues. Germline assignment: CDR1 SGHRS and CDR2 YFSETQ. Trimming left V 3 bases short and J 0 bases short, with 9 bases between. For the CDR3, the DNA is TGCGCCAGCAGCTCAGGAGACGCTAACTATGGCTACACCTTC. Protein product: CASSSGDANYGYTF.

V usage is TRBV13 and J usage is TRBJ2-7; perhaps TRBD2 as D (6 bases). V was clipped by 0 bases and J by 3 bases, with 9 bases between them. The CDR3 consists of 14 residues. Germline CDR1 reads PRHDT; CDR2 reads FYEKMQ (reference sequence). The CDR3 DNA is TGTGCCAGCAGCTTAGGGGGAGGAGTCTACGAGCAGTACTTC. It translates to CASSLGGGVYEQYF. Looking up the rest from reference TRBV13 and TRBJ2-7 gives the full variable domain: AAGVIQSPRHLIKEKRETATLKCYPIPRHDTVYWYQQGPGQDPQFLISFYEKMQSDKGSIPDRFSAQQFSDYHSELNMSSLELGDSALYFCASSLGGGVYEQYFGPGTRLTVT.

The chain employs TRBV5-1 and TRBJ2-3; 8 bases fit TRBD2. The CDR3 is 16 residues long. The junction had 5 bases not matched to a gene; V was cut back by 0 bases and J by 2 bases. Germline loops: CDR1 SGHRS, CDR2 YFSETQ. The CDR3 DNA follows: TGCGCCAGCAGCTTGGCGGGAGGGGGGGACACAGATACGCAGTATTTT. Translation gives CASSLAGGGDTDTQYF.

In this sample, this clone turned up once. The chain employs TRBV19 and TRBJ1-5; TRBD1 matches at 7 bases. The germline gives CDR1 LNHDA, CDR2 SQIVND (reference sequence). V lost 8 bases to trimming and J lost 1 base; unmatched junction nucleotides: 8. This CDR3 comprises 15 residues. CDR3 sequence reads: CASATGAISNQPQHF. The CDR3 region has the DNA TGTGCCAGTGCTACAGGGGCGATAAGCAATCAGCCCCAGCATTTT.

The chain joins TRBV6-5 to TRBJ1-2, with D maybe TRBD1 (6 bases). V was shortened by 8 bases and J by 4 bases, with 17 bases between the two germline ends. The V gene's germline CDR1 is MNHEY and CDR2 SVGAGI. The CDR3 sequence is 14 residues long. Here the CDR3 DNA reads TGTGCCAGCGGTGTGGGGGGCGGCCCCTATGGCTACACCTTC. This encodes CASGVGGGPYGYTF.

The chain is built from TRBV27 and TRBJ2-7, with 10 bases fitting TRBD2. CDR3 length: 17 amino acids. Losses at the gene ends were 5 bases for V and 1 base for J; bases not matched to a gene: 11. Germline V gene data show CDR1 as MNHEY and CDR2 as SMNVEV (reference sequence). CDR3 region: CASSRQTGLAPSYEQYF. As DNA, the CDR3 is TGTGCCAGCAGTCGCCAGACGGGACTAGCGCCTTCCTACGAGCAGTACTTC.

The chain carries TRBV5-6 and TRBJ1-5, with D perhaps matching TRBD1 (5 bases). CDR3 length: 16 amino acids. The V end was cut by 4 bases, the J end by 5 bases, with 19 bases between. From germline, CDR1 is SGHDT and CDR2 YYEEEE. CDR3 DNA sequence: TGTGCCAGCAGCCTACTCAACCAGGGTGGGGATCAGCCCCAGCATTTT. Residues: CASSLLNQGGDQPQHF. Complete variable domain (other parts from reference TRBV5-6 and TRBJ1-5): DAGVTQSPTHLIKTRGQQVTLRCSPKSGHDTVSWYQQALGQGPQFIFQYYEEEERQRGNFPDRFSGHQFPNYSSELNVNALLLGDSALYLCASSLLNQGGDQPQHFGDGTRLSIL.

The rearrangement links TRBV2 to TRBJ1-1; D may be TRBD1 (5 bases). The germline gives CDR1 SNHLY, CDR2 FYNNEI. This CDR3 is built from 13 residues. CDR3 DNA: TGTCCCGTAGGGGCGGGGGGAAACACTGAAGCTTTCTTT. It yields the protein CPVGAGGNTEAFF.

This clone has just a few counts. V usage is TRBV4-2 and J usage is TRBJ2-2; D is unclear. Germline-derived CDR1 and CDR2 are LGHNA and YNFKEQ. The CDR3 has 11 amino acids. The germline V and J ends were trimmed by 1 base and 6 bases, with 0 bases remaining between them. The CDR3 DNA follows: TGTGCCAGCAGCCAAGCCGGGGAGCTGTTTTTT. This sequence encodes CASSQAGELFF.

This rearrangement joins TRBV28 to TRBJ2-7, with 7 bases matching TRBD2. V lost 5 bases to trimming and J lost 0 bases; unmatched junction nucleotides: 7. The CDR3 has 15 amino acids. The V gene's germline CDR1 is MDHEN and CDR2 SYDVKM. The CDR3 spells CASSLIAGTSYEQYF. In DNA, the CDR3 is TGTGCCAGCAGTCTCATAGCGGGTACCTCCTACGAGCAGTACTTC.

The rearrangement uses TRBV19 and TRBJ2-1, with 10 bases aligning to TRBD2. The CDR3 totals 16 residues. The germline V gene has CDR1 LNHDA and CDR2 SQIVND (reference sequence). Trimming at V came to 5 bases and at J to 4 bases, leaving 8 bases not matched to a gene. This CDR3 is CASSSETSGYYNEQFF. DNA for the CDR3: TGTGCCAGTAGTTCCGAGACTAGCGGGTATTACAATGAGCAGTTCTTC.

The chain joins TRBV7-3 to TRBJ2-3; no firm D call. The V gene lost 5 bases and the J gene lost 5 bases, with 14 bases spanning the gap. Germline V gene sequence: CDR1 SGHTA, CDR2 FQGTGA. The CDR3 spans 14 residues. The CDR3 DNA reads TGTGCCAGCAGCACCCAGCCCCCGGGAGATACGCAGTATTTT. Its protein product is CASSTQPPGDTQYF.

Ten or more counts support this clone. The chain is built from TRBV19 and TRBJ2-6; unclear D gene. Germline V gives CDR1 LNHDA, CDR2 SQIVND (reference sequence). This CDR3 comprises 15 residues. V was trimmed by 4 bases and J by 0 bases, leaving 7 bases between them. The CDR3 spells CASSTRSSGANVLTF. The CDR3 DNA reads TGTGCCAGTAGTACCAGGAGCTCTGGGGCCAACGTCCTGACTTTC. The variable domain in full, completed from reference TRBV19 and TRBJ2-6, reads DGGITQSPKYLFRKEGQNVTLSCEQNLNHDAMYWYRQDPGQGLRLIYYSQIVNDFQKGDIAEGYSVSREKKESFPLTVTSAQKNPTAFYLCASSTRSSGANVLTFGAGSRLTVL.

As DNA, the CDR3 is TGTGCCTGGAGTCCAGGGTCGGAAGATACGCAGTATTTT. Encoded protein: CAWSPGSEDTQYF. This chain connects TRBV30 to TRBJ2-3; the D gene is possibly TRBD1 (5 bases). V was pared by 2 bases and J by 5 bases, with 11 bases between. Germline CDR1 is GTSNPN and CDR2 is SVGIG (reference sequence). There are 13 residues in the CDR3.

The chain combines TRBV20-1 with TRBJ1-2; D unresolved. The germline gives CDR1 DFQATT, CDR2 SNEGSKA (reference sequence). Trimming removed 1 base at V and 6 bases at J, with 6 bases between. The CDR3 is 11 amino acids. The CDR3 reads CSARGIHGYTF. DNA of the CDR3: TGCAGTGCTAGAGGAATTCATGGCTACACCTTC.

This clone appeared once. V gene TRBV11-2 combines with J gene TRBJ2-7, with 11 bases matching TRBD2. Germline V gives CDR1 SGHAT, CDR2 FQNNGV. V gave up 4 bases and J gave up 3 bases; unmatched junction bases: 8. CDR3 length: 16 amino acids. The CDR3 sequence is CASSWTSGSTVYEQYF. CDR3 sequence (DNA): TGTGCCAGCAGCTGGACTAGCGGGTCTACGGTCTACGAGCAGTACTTC.

This clone is a singleton in its sample. The chain employs TRBV7-9 and TRBJ1-5, with 7 bases lining up with TRBD1. The CDR3 totals 15 residues. CDR1 SEHNR and CDR2 FQNEAQ come from the germline V gene (reference sequence). Trimming removed 2 bases from V and 3 bases from J; junction bases left unmatched: 4. CDR3 residues: CASSLTGAVNQPQHF. The DNA for the CDR3 is TGTGCCAGCAGCTTAACAGGGGCGGTCAATCAGCCCCAGCATTTT.

The rearrangement joins TRBV6-5 to TRBJ2-1; D tentatively fits TRBD1 or TRBD2 (5 bases each). This CDR3 has 13 amino acids. CDR1 is MNHEY, CDR2 SVGAGI, per germline. V dropped 2 bases and J dropped 6 bases, with 8 bases sitting between them. The CDR3 loop reads CASSYGTPNEQFF. The DNA of the CDR3 is TGTGCCAGCAGTTACGGGACGCCCAATGAGCAGTTCTTC.

This sequence joins TRBV7-9 and TRBJ1-2; D is undetermined. Trimming pared 3 bases from V and 3 bases from J, leaving 11 bases between. Germline-derived CDR1 and CDR2 are SEHNR and FQNEAQ (reference sequence). The length of the CDR3 is 14 residues. CDR3 nucleotide sequence: TGTGCCAGCAGCTTGGGCCAACTTTACTATGGCTACACCTTC. The encoded protein is CASSLGQLYYGYTF.

This clone was found once. The chain links TRBV29-1 to TRBJ2-7; the match to TRBD1 covers 7 bases. The V gene's germline CDR1 is SQVTM and CDR2 ANQGSEA. V lost 1 base and J lost 3; bases outside the gene matches: 9. This CDR3 is built from 15 residues. The CDR3 DNA reads TGCAGCGTTGAAGTGCCGGACAGGCCAAACTACGAGCAGTACTTC. Protein: CSVEVPDRPNYEQYF.

This clone came up once. The chain uses TRBV10-3 and TRBJ2-5, with a tentative D call TRBD2 (5 bases). Between the trimmed V and J ends, which lost 6 bases and 5 bases, there was a span of 22 bases. Germline-derived CDR1 and CDR2 are ENHRY and SYGVKD. The CDR3 totals 16 residues. CDR3 bases: TGTGCCATCAGAGGTGAGCGGAACCTCGCCGGGGAGACCCAGTACTTC. It is translated as CAIRGERNLAGETQYF.

This chain connects TRBV28 to TRBJ1-2; D is ambiguous. Looked up from germline, CDR1 is MDHEN and CDR2 is SYDVKM. This CDR3 has 16 amino acids. Trimming cost V 5 bases and J 4 bases, with 20 bases left between them. CDR3 in DNA: TGTGCCAGCAGTACTCTTATTGGCGGACGGCTCTATGGCTACACCTTC. It specifies CASSTLIGGRLYGYTF.

The chain employs TRBV5-1 and TRBJ2-7, with TRBD2 as a possible D gene (6 bases). V was pared by 2 bases and J by 2 bases, with 14 bases between. Per germline, CDR1 SGHRS and CDR2 YFSETQ. This CDR3 comprises 15 residues. The CDR3 nucleotides read TGCGCCAGCAGCTTTACCGGGACTTCTACCTACGAGCAGTACTTC. It codes for CASSFTGTSTYEQYF.

The chain combines TRBV7-9 with TRBJ1-3; D gene unclear. V lost 2 bases and J 3 bases, leaving 17 bases between the germline ends. Germline loops: CDR1 SEHNR, CDR2 FQNEAQ (reference sequence). The CDR3 contains 17 residues. CDR3 in amino acids: CASSLPRASRRGNTIYF. The CDR3 bases are TGTGCCAGCAGCTTACCTCGGGCCTCGAGGCGTGGAAACACCATATATTTT.

The chain recombines TRBV27 with TRBJ2-2, with D tentatively TRBD1 (5 bases). This CDR3 is built from 15 residues. V was cut by 3 bases and J by 7 bases, with 15 bases left in between. CDR1 and CDR2 (germline): MNHEY, SMNVEV (reference sequence). CDR3 protein: CASSFRQGFLGELFF. DNA for the CDR3: TGTGCCAGCAGTTTCAGGCAGGGCTTTCTCGGGGAGCTGTTTTTT.

This sequence joins TRBV7-2 and TRBJ2-5; TRBD2 might be the D (6 bases). Germline V gene lookup returns CDR1 SGHTA and CDR2 FQGNSA. The CDR3 totals 14 residues. V lost 3 bases, J lost 2 bases, and 10 bases lay in between. Here the CDR3 reads CASSFSGGQETQYF. As DNA, the CDR3 is TGTGCCAGCAGCTTTAGTGGAGGGCAAGAGACCCAGTACTTC.

The V and J genes are TRBV19 and TRBJ2-1; D is uncertain. The germline V gene has CDR1 LNHDA and CDR2 SQIVND (reference sequence). The CDR3 consists of 14 residues. Trimming cost V 7 bases and J 0 bases, with 10 bases left between them. The CDR3 nucleotides read TGTGCCAGTAAGCCCCGGAGCTCCTACAATGAGCAGTTCTTC. Protein: CASKPRSSYNEQFF. Filled out from reference TRBV19 and TRBJ2-1, the complete variable domain reads DGGITQSPKYLFRKEGQNVTLSCEQNLNHDAMYWYRQDPGQGLRLIYYSQIVNDFQKGDIAEGYSVSREKKESFPLTVTSAQKNPTAFYLCASKPRSSYNEQFFGPGTRLTVL.

The V and J genes are TRBV2 and TRBJ2-5; D perhaps matches TRBD2 (5 bases). V was shortened by 4 bases and J by 2 bases, with 11 bases between the two germline ends. This CDR3 region has 14 residues. CDR1 and CDR2 (germline): SNHLY, FYNNEI. The CDR3 nucleotides are TGTGCCAGCAGTGCGAGTGGCGGGCAAGAGACCCAGTACTTC. It translates to CASSASGGQETQYF.

The chain employs TRBV19 and TRBJ1-3; no clear D. This CDR3 spans 11 amino acids. CDR1 LNHDA and CDR2 SQIVND come from the germline V gene (reference sequence). The ends were cut back, 9 bases at V and 0 bases at J, with 3 bases in the middle. As DNA, the CDR3 is TGTGCCAGCCCCTCTGGAAACACCATATATTTT. Translating gives CASPSGNTIYF.